The clone carrying this TCR beta chain has only one observation. This entry is derived from a study of blood T cell repertoires in COVID-19. Study in general: Whether acute or convalescent, the COVID-19 samples came from the United States, Italy and Spain.

After removal of 4 bases from V and 2 bases from J, the junction contained 4 bases not matched to a gene. Germline CDR1 ENHRY, CDR2 SYGVKD. This CDR3 comprises 14 residues. Participant-given clinical history determined each cohort assignment. This table comes from immunoSEQ multiplex PCR, and its TCRdb copy is limited to in-frame clones, with some not included. Among about 130,000 clones listed, around 86% were seen once. This clonotype was sampled from a man under 40 who had recovered from COVID-19. The chain employs TRBV10-3 and TRBJ2-7, with 8 bases matching TRBD1. Sequenced material: PBMCs or T cells enriched from blood (not recorded which). The DNA for the CDR3 is TGTGCCATCAGTGGACAGGGGATGACCTACGAGCAGTACTTC. Its translation is CAISGQGMTYEQYF.